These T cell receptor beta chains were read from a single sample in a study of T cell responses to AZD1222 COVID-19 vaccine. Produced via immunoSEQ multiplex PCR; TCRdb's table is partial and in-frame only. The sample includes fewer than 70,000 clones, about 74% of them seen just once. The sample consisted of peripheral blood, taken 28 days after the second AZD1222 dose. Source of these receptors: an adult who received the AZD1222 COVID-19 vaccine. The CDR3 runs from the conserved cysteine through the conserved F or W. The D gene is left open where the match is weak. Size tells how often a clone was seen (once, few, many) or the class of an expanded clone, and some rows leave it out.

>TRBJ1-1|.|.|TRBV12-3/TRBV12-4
CASSLGRTEAFF
TGTGCCAGCAGTTTGGGTCGGACTGAAGCTTTCTTT
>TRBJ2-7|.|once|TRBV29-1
CSALTAADQEQYF
TGCAGCGCCCTCACAGCCGCCGATCAAGAGCAGTACTTC
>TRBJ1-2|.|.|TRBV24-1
CATSEGGNYGYTF
TGTGCCACCAGTGAAGGTGGAAACTATGGCTACACCTTC
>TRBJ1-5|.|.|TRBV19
CASSGGDQPQHF
TGTGCCAGTAGCGGAGGGGATCAGCCCCAGCATTTT
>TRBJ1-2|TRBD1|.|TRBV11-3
CASSSGDRDRDDGYTF
TGTGCCAGCAGCTCCGGAGACCGGGACAGGGACGATGGCTACACCTTC
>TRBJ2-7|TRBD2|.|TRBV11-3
CASSWYSSGGAYEQYF
TGTGCCAGCAGCTGGTATTCTAGCGGGGGGGCCTACGAGCAGTACTTC
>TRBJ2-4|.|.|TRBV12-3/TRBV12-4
CASGPGGRNIQYF
TGTGCCAGCGGGCCTGGGGGTCGGAACATTCAGTACTTC
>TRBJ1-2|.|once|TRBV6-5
CASSYSNSYGYTF
TGTGCCAGCAGTTACTCGAATAGCTATGGCTACACCTTC
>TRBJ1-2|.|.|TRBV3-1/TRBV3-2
CASSQERQGYTF
TGTGCCAGCAGCCAAGAAAGGCAAGGCTACACCTTC
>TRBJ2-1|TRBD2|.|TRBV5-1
CASSFLAGGGEQFF
TGCGCCAGCAGCTTCCTAGCGGGGGGTGGTGAGCAGTTCTTC
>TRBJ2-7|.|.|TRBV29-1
CSVAPFRGSRLYEQYF
TGCAGCGTTGCCCCTTTCCGGGGGTCGCGACTCTACGAGCAGTACTTC
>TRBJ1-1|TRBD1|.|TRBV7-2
CASSLTGATEAFF
TGTGCCAGCAGCCTGACAGGGGCGACTGAAGCTTTCTTT
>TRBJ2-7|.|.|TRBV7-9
CASSFRWSYEQYF
TGTGCCAGCAGCTTCCGGTGGTCCTACGAGCAGTACTTC
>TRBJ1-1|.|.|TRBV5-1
CASSPWGDNTEAFF
TGCGCCAGCAGCCCATGGGGGGATAACACTGAAGCTTTCTTT
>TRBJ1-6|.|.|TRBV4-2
CASSQEGTSPLHF
TGTGCCAGCAGCCAAGAGGGTACTTCACCCCTCCACTTT
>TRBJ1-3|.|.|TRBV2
CASSEATPGQGNTIYF
TGTGCCAGCAGTGAAGCCACACCTGGACAGGGAAACACCATATATTTT
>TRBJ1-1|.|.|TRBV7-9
CASSPMAEGPEAFF
TGTGCCAGCAGCCCCATGGCGGAGGGCCCTGAAGCTTTCTTT
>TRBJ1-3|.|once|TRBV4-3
CASSLSDMGRNTIYF
TGCGCCAGCAGCCTATCGGACATGGGAAGAAACACCATATATTTT
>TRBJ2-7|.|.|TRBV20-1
CSARFNNEQYF
TGCAGTGCTAGGTTCAACAACGAGCAGTACTTC
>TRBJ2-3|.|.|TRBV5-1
CASSRDTDTQYF
TGCGCCAGCAGCAGGGACACAGATACGCAGTATTTT